Shown below are 27 T cell receptor beta chains from a single sample sequenced in a study of blood T cell repertoires in COVID-19. Only in-frame clones appear in the TCRdb table, and some are missing; sequencing was by immunoSEQ multiplex PCR. This sample has approximately 400,000 clones, with about 91% found just once. The sequenced sample consisted of peripheral blood. Receptors were obtained from a woman in her forties or fifties with COVID-19, enrolled during active disease.

This chain connects TRBV19 to TRBJ2-1, with TRBD2 as a possible D gene (5 bases). The CDR3 is 17 residues long. Trimming removed 5 bases at V and 0 bases at J, with 17 bases between. The germline V gene has CDR1 LNHDA and CDR2 SQIVND (reference sequence). The CDR3 protein is CASSPGSIGSSYNEQFF. The CDR3 DNA is TGTGCCAGTAGTCCCGGTTCGATAGGGAGCTCCTACAATGAGCAGTTCTTC.

V is TRBV4-1 and J is TRBJ1-5; TRBD1 is a possible D gene (5 bases). V was shortened by 1 base and J by 7 bases, with 17 bases between the two germline ends. CDR3 length: 16 residues. Per germline, CDR1 MGHRA and CDR2 YSYEKL. The DNA of the CDR3 is TGCGCCAGCAGCCAAGTCCCGGGAGGGGCTGAACAGCCCCAGCATTTT. It is translated as CASSQVPGGAEQPQHF.

The genes are TRBV5-1 and TRBJ1-2; 8 bases align to TRBD1. V gave up 4 bases and J gave up 6 bases; unmatched junction bases: 11. CDR3 size: 15 residues. Germline CDR1 and CDR2: SGHRS and YFSETQ. CDR3 loop: CASSPTIRGQDGYTF. The CDR3 coding sequence is TGCGCCAGCAGCCCCACAATCAGGGGGCAGGATGGCTACACCTTC.

V and J are TRBV19 and TRBJ1-1, with D perhaps matching TRBD1 (6 bases). Germline CDR1 LNHDA, CDR2 SQIVND (reference sequence). This CDR3 comprises 13 residues. Trimming stripped 5 bases from V and 3 bases from J, with 10 bases between. CDR3 sequence reads: CASSLTGYTEAFF. The DNA for the CDR3 is TGTGCCAGTAGTTTAACAGGGTACACTGAAGCTTTCTTT.

The genes are TRBV3-1 (or the pseudogene TRBV3-2) and TRBJ2-3; TRBD2 matches 8 bases. Germline loops: CDR1 LGHDT, CDR2 YNNKEL (reference sequence). The CDR3 covers 18 residues. V was clipped by 0 bases and J by 0 bases; unmatched bases: 8. The CDR3 loop reads CASSQDRLAGASTDTQYF. CDR3 bases: TGTGCCAGCAGCCAAGATAGGCTAGCGGGTGCTAGCACAGATACGCAGTATTTT.

J is TRBJ1-2 and V is TRBV5-1; TRBD1 matches at 10 bases. The CDR3 sequence is 14 residues long. Trimming at V came to 5 bases and at J to 4 bases, leaving 5 bases not matched to a gene. In germline, CDR1 is SGHRS, CDR2 YFSETQ. CDR3: CASRGQGDPYGYTF. In nucleotides, the CDR3 is TGCGCCAGCAGAGGACAGGGGGATCCCTATGGCTACACCTTC.

Comment on this clone: Additional DNA sequences in this sample encode the identical CDR3. The gene calls are TRBV6-5 and TRBJ1-2; D not resolved. Germline V lookup: CDR1 MNHEY, CDR2 SVGAGI. The CDR3 loop spans 12 amino acids. Deletions cut 4 bases from V and 4 bases from J, with 7 bases between. Here the CDR3 DNA reads TGTGCCAGCAGTTTGGACTCCTATGGCTACACCTTC. Translation: CASSLDSYGYTF.

The chain employs TRBV6-5 and TRBJ1-4, with a possible D match to TRBD1 (5 bases). The CDR3 totals 13 residues. CDR1 MNHEY and CDR2 SVGAGI come from the germline V gene. Trimming shortened V by 2 bases and J by 10 bases, and 11 bases separated the two germline ends. The CDR3 protein is CASSYGLQGKLFF. CDR3 nucleotides: TGTGCCAGCAGTTACGGTCTCCAGGGAAAACTGTTTTTT.

The J gene is TRBJ2-2, the V gene TRBV2; D not certain. This CDR3 has 13 amino acids. V shed 4 bases and J shed 4 bases, with 7 bases lying between them. Germline V gives CDR1 SNHLY, CDR2 FYNNEI. CDR3 sequence (DNA): TGTGCCAGCAGTGTCGGGTCCACCGGGGAGCTGTTTTTT. It specifies CASSVGSTGELFF.

This chain joins TRBV5-4 and TRBJ1-1; D perhaps matches TRBD1 (6 bases). CDR1 is SGHNT, CDR2 YYREEE, per germline (reference sequence). Trimming cost V 0 bases and J 0 bases, with 9 bases left between them. CDR3 length: 15 residues. The DNA for the CDR3 is TGTGCCAGCAGCTTGGCCCCAGGGGTGAACACTGAAGCTTTCTTT. Translation gives CASSLAPGVNTEAFF.

V usage is TRBV7-8 and J usage is TRBJ1-1; TRBD1 aligns across 7 bases. CDR3 size: 12 residues. Germline V CDR1 and CDR2: SGHVS, FQNEAQ. With 5 bases clipped from V and 7 bases from J, the junction kept 4 bases outside the gene matches. CDR3 bases: TGTGCCAGCAGCGTATGGGACAGTGAAGCTTTCTTT. Its translation is CASSVWDSEAFF.

This clone was seen a few times. This chain uses TRBV28 with TRBJ1-1, with D perhaps matching TRBD1 (6 bases). Germline CDR1 MDHEN, CDR2 SYDVKM. V lost 6 bases and J 3 bases, leaving 11 bases between the germline ends. CDR3 size: 13 residues. CDR3 DNA: TGTGCCAGCAGCCTCAGGGGAGACACTGAAGCTTTCTTT. This codes for CASSLRGDTEAFF.

This clone was recorded a few times. The rearrangement uses TRBV18 and TRBJ1-2, with D possibly matching TRBD1 (5 bases). Per the germline V gene, CDR1 is KGHSH and CDR2 is LQKENI. V shed 2 bases and J shed 2 bases, with 9 bases lying between them. This CDR3 region has 14 residues. This CDR3 reads CASSPGDSNYGYTF. CDR3 bases: TGTGCCAGCTCACCAGGGGACTCGAACTATGGCTACACCTTC.

This sequence joins TRBV13 and TRBJ2-3; a weak D match, TRBD1 (6 bases). The CDR3 runs 12 residues. Trimming removed 6 bases at V and 5 bases at J, with 9 bases between. Germline V gene data show CDR1 as PRHDT and CDR2 as FYEKMQ (reference sequence). DNA for the CDR3: TGTGCCAGCAGGGGGGCTGGAGATACGCAGTATTTT. Its protein product is CASRGAGDTQYF.

The chain combines TRBV10-3 with TRBJ2-7; 11 bases are a match to TRBD1. With 2 bases clipped from V and 5 bases from J, the junction kept 5 bases outside the gene matches. The CDR3 consists of 15 residues. In germline, CDR1 is ENHRY, CDR2 SYGVKD. The CDR3 DNA is TGTGCCATCAGTGAGCCTCGGACAGGGGGCCACGAGCAGTACTTC. This sequence encodes CAISEPRTGGHEQYF.

The chain links TRBV10-3 to TRBJ2-7; 12 positions match TRBD2. This CDR3 spans 17 amino acids. Per germline, CDR1 ENHRY and CDR2 SYGVKD. Trimming at V came to 4 bases and at J to 3 bases, leaving 10 bases not matched to a gene. CDR3 protein: CAISGTSGDPGVYEQYF. DNA of the CDR3: TGTGCCATCAGTGGGACTAGCGGGGATCCGGGGGTCTACGAGCAGTACTTC.

The gene calls are TRBV5-4 and TRBJ2-4; D might be TRBD2 (5 bases). The V and J ends lost 4 bases and 0 bases respectively, with 11 bases between them. The CDR3 totals 15 residues. CDR1 and CDR2 from the germline V gene are SGHNT and YYREEE (reference sequence). This CDR3 reads CASSLDGLAKNIQYF. Here the CDR3 DNA reads TGTGCCAGCAGCCTAGACGGACTAGCCAAAAACATTCAGTACTTC.

This clone is a singleton in its sample. The CDR3 DNA reads as TGTGCCAGCAGTTACGTTTCGAGTAACTATGGCTACACCTTC. Its protein is CASSYVSSNYGYTF. V usage is TRBV6-5 and J usage is TRBJ1-2; D is undetermined. CDR3 length: 14 amino acids. V was trimmed by 2 bases and J by 1 base, leaving 8 bases between them. Per germline, CDR1 MNHEY and CDR2 SVGAGI.

The chain links TRBV24-1 to TRBJ2-3; D uncertain. From germline, CDR1 is KGHDR and CDR2 SFDVKD. V lost 3 bases, J lost 4 bases, and 4 bases lay in between. CDR3 length equals 12 residues. The CDR3 sequence is CATSDAADTQYF. CDR3 nucleotides: TGTGCCACCAGTGATGCAGCAGATACGCAGTATTTT.

This clone appeared a few times. The rearrangement uses TRBV19 and TRBJ2-7, with 9 positions matching TRBD1. Trimming cost V 3 bases and J 5 bases; bases outside gene matches: 8. The CDR3 is made up of 15 amino acids. CDR1 is LNHDA and CDR2 is SQIVND in the germline V gene (reference sequence). CDR3 coding DNA: TGTGCCAGTAGTATGATCGGACAGGGGCCCAACGAGCAGTACTTC. Its translation: CASSMIGQGPNEQYF. Based on the CDR3 plus reference TRBV19 and TRBJ2-7, the full variable domain is DGGITQSPKYLFRKEGQNVTLSCEQNLNHDAMYWYRQDPGQGLRLIYYSQIVNDFQKGDIAEGYSVSREKKESFPLTVTSAQKNPTAFYLCASSMIGQGPNEQYFGPGTRLTVT.

This clone was found once. The chain couples TRBV10-3 to TRBJ2-3, with 7 bases matching TRBD1. Germline trimming cut 10 bases from V and 5 bases from J; bases unmatched to any gene: 6. The CDR3 spans 12 residues. Germline lookup yields CDR1 ENHRY and CDR2 SYGVKD. CDR3 in DNA: TGTGCCACCCGGCAGGGGGAAGATACGCAGTATTTT. It specifies CATRQGEDTQYF.

This clone has more than one count but fewer than ten. This rearrangement joins TRBV7-2 to TRBJ1-2, with D possibly matching TRBD1 (5 bases). Germline values: CDR1 SGHTA, CDR2 FQGNSA. This CDR3 region has 15 residues. Trimming stripped 2 bases from V and 2 bases from J, with 12 bases between. The CDR3 nucleotides read TGTGCCAGCAGCTTAACGTCAGGGCGAAACTATGGCTACACCTTC. Translated, it gives CASSLTSGRNYGYTF. The whole variable domain, filled in from reference TRBV7-2 and TRBJ1-2, reads GAGVSQSPSNKVTEKGKDVELRCDPISGHTALYWYRQSLGQGLEFLIYFQGNSAPDKSGLPSDRFSAERTGGSVSTLTIQRTQQEDSAVYLCASSLTSGRNYGYTFGSGTRLTVV.

V and J are TRBV4-1 and TRBJ2-2; 9 positions agree with TRBD2. The CDR3 is 18 amino acids. Trimming removed 4 bases from V and 3 bases from J; junction bases left unmatched: 12. Germline CDR1 and CDR2: MGHRA and YSYEKL. CDR3 residues: CASSRLPGTSYYTGELFF. CDR3 coding DNA: TGCGCCAGCAGCCGCCTGCCCGGGACTAGCTACTACACCGGGGAGCTGTTTTTT.

The chain couples TRBV11-3 to TRBJ1-5; TRBD1 agrees at 9 bases. V was pared by 5 bases and J by 2 bases, with 19 bases of the junction left unmatched. The CDR3 contains 20 residues. Germline values: CDR1 SGHNT, CDR2 YENEEA. The CDR3 DNA follows: TGTGCCAGCAGCCCCCTCTCCAGGACAGGGGACCCTTCGGGCAATCAGCCCCAGCATTTT. Protein sequence: CASSPLSRTGDPSGNQPQHF.

V gene TRBV6-5 combines with J gene TRBJ1-1; possible D gene TRBD1, 6 bases. Germline CDR1 MNHEY, CDR2 SVGAGI. Between the trimmed V and J ends, which lost 8 bases and 3 bases, there was a span of 13 bases. The CDR3 sequence is 13 residues long. The CDR3 nucleotides are TGTGCCAGCGGATTGGACAGCCACACTGAAGCTTTCTTT. Protein sequence: CASGLDSHTEAFF.

In its sample, this clone was seen once. The chain links TRBV6-5 to TRBJ2-3; 8 bases are shared with TRBD2. There are 14 residues in the CDR3. The V gene's germline CDR1 is MNHEY and CDR2 SVGAGI. The V gene end was trimmed by 6 bases and the J gene end by 4 bases; junction bases not matched to a gene: 6. The CDR3 coding sequence is TGTGCCAGCAGAACCGGGGGGGGCCCAGATACGCAGTATTTT. This codes for CASRTGGGPDTQYF.

This rearrangement joins TRBV7-9 to TRBJ1-1; D perhaps matches TRBD1 (6 bases). V shed 4 bases and J shed 11 bases, with 17 bases lying between them. This CDR3 has 13 residues. CDR1 is SEHNR and CDR2 is FQNEAQ in the germline V gene (reference sequence). The CDR3 DNA reads as TGTGCCAGCAGCTCCGCCCGGGGGGCCAGGGCTTTCTTT. Its protein is CASSSARGARAFF. The full variable domain, rest sourced from reference TRBV7-9 and TRBJ1-1, is DTGVSQNPRHKITKRGQNVTFRCDPISEHNRLYWYRQTLGQGPEFLTYFQNEAQLEKSRLLSDRFSAERPKGSFSTLEIQRTEQGDSAMYLCASSSARGARAFFGQGTRLTVV.